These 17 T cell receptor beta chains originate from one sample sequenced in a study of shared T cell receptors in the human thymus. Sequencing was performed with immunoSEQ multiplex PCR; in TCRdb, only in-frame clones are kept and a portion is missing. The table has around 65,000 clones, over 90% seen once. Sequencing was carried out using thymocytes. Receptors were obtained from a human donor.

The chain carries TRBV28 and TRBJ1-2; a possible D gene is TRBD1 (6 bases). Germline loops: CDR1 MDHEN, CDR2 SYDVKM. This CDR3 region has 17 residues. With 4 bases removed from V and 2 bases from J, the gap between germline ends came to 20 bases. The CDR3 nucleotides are TGTGCCAGCAGTTCGGTTCTCGGCGGGGGCAACAACTATGGCTACACCTTC. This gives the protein CASSSVLGGGNNYGYTF.

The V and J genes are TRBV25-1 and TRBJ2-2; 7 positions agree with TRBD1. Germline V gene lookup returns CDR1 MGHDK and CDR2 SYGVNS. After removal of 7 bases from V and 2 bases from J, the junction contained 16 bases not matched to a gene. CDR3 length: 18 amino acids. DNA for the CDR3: TGTGCCAGCACTGAGAGGGACAGACACCAAAATAACACCGGGGAGCTGTTTTTT. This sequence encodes CASTERDRHQNNTGELFF.

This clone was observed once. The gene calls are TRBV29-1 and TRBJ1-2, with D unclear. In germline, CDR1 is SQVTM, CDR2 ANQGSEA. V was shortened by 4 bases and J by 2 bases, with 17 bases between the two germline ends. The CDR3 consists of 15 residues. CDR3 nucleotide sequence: TGCAGCGTTGTTGTAATTAACATTTGGAACTATGGCTACACCTTC. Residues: CSVVVINIWNYGYTF. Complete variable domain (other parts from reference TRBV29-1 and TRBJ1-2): SAVISQKPSRDICQRGTSLTIQCQVDSQVTMMFWYRQQPGQSLTLIATANQGSEATYESGFVIDKFPISRPNLTFSTLTVSNMSPEDSSIYLCSVVVINIWNYGYTFGSGTRLTVV.

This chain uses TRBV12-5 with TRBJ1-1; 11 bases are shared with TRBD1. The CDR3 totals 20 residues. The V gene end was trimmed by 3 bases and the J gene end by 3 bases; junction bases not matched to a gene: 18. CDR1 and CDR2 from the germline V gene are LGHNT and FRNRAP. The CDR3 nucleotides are TGTGCTAGTGGTTTTCAAAGACGGTTAGGGACAGGGGGTAAGGACACTGAAGCTTTCTTT. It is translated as CASGFQRRLGTGGKDTEAFF. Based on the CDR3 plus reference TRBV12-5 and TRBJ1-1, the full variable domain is DARVTQTPRHKVTEMGQEVTMRCQPILGHNTVFWYRQTMMQGLELLAYFRNRAPLDDSGMPKDRFSAEMPDATLATLKIQPSEPRDSAVYFCASGFQRRLGTGGKDTEAFFGQGTRLTVV.

The CDR3 bases are TGTGCCAGCAGCGAGACGGGACAGCACCTCGCAACTAATGAAAAACTGTTTTTT. This gives the protein CASSETGQHLATNEKLFF. The rearrangement joins TRBV9 to TRBJ1-4, with 7 nucleotides matching TRBD1. The length of the CDR3 is 18 residues. Per the germline V gene, CDR1 is SGDLS and CDR2 is YYNGEE. V lost 3 bases to trimming and J lost 0 bases; unmatched junction nucleotides: 11.

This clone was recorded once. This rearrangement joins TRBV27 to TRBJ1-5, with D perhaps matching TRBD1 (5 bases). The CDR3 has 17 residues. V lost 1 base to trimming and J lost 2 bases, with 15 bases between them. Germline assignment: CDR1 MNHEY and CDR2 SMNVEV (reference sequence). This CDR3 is CASSLLRGGEGNQPQHF. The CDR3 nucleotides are TGTGCCAGCAGTTTATTGAGGGGTGGGGAGGGCAATCAGCCCCAGCATTTT.

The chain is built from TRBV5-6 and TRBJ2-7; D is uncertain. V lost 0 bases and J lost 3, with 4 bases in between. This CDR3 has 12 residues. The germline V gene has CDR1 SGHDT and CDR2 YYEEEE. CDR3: CASSLGVYEQYF. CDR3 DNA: TGTGCCAGCAGCTTGGGGGTCTACGAGCAGTACTTC.

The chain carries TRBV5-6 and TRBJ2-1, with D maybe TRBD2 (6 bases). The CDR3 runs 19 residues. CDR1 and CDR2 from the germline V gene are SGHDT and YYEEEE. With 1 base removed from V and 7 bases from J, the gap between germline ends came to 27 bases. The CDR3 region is CASSLSGRLDTPWVNEQFF. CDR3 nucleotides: TGTGCCAGCAGCTTGAGCGGGCGGTTGGACACACCTTGGGTGAATGAGCAGTTCTTC.

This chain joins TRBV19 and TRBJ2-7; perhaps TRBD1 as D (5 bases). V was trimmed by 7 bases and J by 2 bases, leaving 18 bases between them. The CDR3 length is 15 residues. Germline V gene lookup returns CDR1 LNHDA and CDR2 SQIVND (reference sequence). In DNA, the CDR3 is TGTGCCAGTATCAAAAGGGGATATCTTACCTACGAGCAGTACTTC. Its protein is CASIKRGYLTYEQYF. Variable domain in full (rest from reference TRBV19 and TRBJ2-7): DGGITQSPKYLFRKEGQNVTLSCEQNLNHDAMYWYRQDPGQGLRLIYYSQIVNDFQKGDIAEGYSVSREKKESFPLTVTSAQKNPTAFYLCASIKRGYLTYEQYFGPGTRLTVT.

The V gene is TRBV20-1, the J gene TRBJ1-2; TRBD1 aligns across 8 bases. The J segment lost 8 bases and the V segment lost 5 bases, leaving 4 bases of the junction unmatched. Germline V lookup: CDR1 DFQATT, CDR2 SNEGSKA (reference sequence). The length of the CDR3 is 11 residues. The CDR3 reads CSAGRTGGYTF. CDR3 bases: TGCAGTGCTGGTCGGACAGGGGGCTACACCTTC.

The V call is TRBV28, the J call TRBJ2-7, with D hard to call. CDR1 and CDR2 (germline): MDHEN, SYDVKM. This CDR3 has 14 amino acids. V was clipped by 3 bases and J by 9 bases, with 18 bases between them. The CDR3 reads CASSFSPQFGWQYF. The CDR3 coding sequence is TGTGCCAGCAGTTTTTCCCCACAGTTTGGATGGCAGTACTTC.

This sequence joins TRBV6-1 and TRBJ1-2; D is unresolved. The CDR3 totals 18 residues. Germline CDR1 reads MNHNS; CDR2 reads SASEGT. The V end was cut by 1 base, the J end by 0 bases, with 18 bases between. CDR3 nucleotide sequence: TGTGCCAGCAGTGAAGGGGTAAGGAGATTCGGAGCTAACTATGGCTACACCTTC. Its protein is CASSEGVRRFGANYGYTF.

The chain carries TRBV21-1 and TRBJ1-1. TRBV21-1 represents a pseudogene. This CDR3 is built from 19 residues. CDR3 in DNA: TGTGCCAGCAGCAAAACAGATCTGTCGTCCCCTCTAGAACTTGGGGAAGCTTTCTTT. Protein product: CASSKTDLSSPLELGEAFF.

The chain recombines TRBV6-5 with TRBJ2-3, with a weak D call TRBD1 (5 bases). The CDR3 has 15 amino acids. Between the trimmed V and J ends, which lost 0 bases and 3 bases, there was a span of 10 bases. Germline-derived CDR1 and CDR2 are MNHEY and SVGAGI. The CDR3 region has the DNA TGTGCCAGCAGTTACTCTGGGGCAGGGACAGATACGCAGTATTTT. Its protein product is CASSYSGAGTDTQYF.

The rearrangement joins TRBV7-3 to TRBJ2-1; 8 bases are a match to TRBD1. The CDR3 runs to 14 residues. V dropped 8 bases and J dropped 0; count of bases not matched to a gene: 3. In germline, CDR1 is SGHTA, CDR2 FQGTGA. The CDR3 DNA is TGTGCCAGCGGACAGGGTCCCTCCTACAATGAGCAGTTCTTC. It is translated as CASGQGPSYNEQFF.

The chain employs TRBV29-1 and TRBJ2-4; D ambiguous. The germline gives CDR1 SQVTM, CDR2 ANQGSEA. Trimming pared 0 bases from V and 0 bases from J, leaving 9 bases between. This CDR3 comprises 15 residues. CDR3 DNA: TGCAGCGTTGAAGATTCCCTCTTAGCCAAAAACATTCAGTACTTC. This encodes CSVEDSLLAKNIQYF. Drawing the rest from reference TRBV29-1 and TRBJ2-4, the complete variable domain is SAVISQKPSRDICQRGTSLTIQCQVDSQVTMMFWYRQQPGQSLTLIATANQGSEATYESGFVIDKFPISRPNLTFSTLTVSNMSPEDSSIYLCSVEDSLLAKNIQYFGAGTRLSVL.

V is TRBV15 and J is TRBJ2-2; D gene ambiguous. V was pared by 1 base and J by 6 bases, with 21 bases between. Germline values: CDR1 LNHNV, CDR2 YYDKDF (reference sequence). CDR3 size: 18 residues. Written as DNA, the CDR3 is TGTGCCACCAGCAGAGTTCCTCGGTCCCGGTTGAGTCCCGGGGAGCTGTTTTTT. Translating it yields CATSRVPRSRLSPGELFF.